A single sample is the source of the 15 T cell receptor beta chains below, sequenced in a study of shared clonotypes between healthy human individuals (TCRdb year 2020). The protocol used for the library was the immunoSEQ multiplex PCR assay. This immuneACCESS table, as held by TCRdb, lists in-frame sequences with V and J called but not all clones. Of the missing ones, under half trace to an unresolved V gene in checked studies; the others have no known cause. In all, the sample holds roughly 1,000,000 clones, and around 78% of those were seen once. Approximately 0.56% of the sample goes to the ten largest clones. Sequenced: memory CD4+ T cells from PBMCs. This sample's cell subset or site label indicates: CD45RA-negative fraction. These receptors all stem from a man younger than 35 in good health. Some clones in this sample may be carry-over from other donors' samples.

The genes are TRBV2 and TRBJ2-1; D uncertain. The CDR3 is 12 residues long. V lost 3 bases and J 7 bases, leaving 7 bases between the germline ends. Germline CDR1 reads SNHLY; CDR2 reads FYNNEI. CDR3 sequence (DNA): TGTGCCAGCAGTGATCCCGGGAATGAGCAGTTCTTC. Amino acids: CASSDPGNEQFF.

The chain employs TRBV11-2 and TRBJ2-7, with a weak D call TRBD1 (6 bases). Trimming pared 5 bases from V and 0 bases from J, leaving 14 bases between. CDR3 size: 15 residues. CDR1 and CDR2 (germline): SGHAT, FQNNGV. The CDR3 spells CASSLLQGNSYEQYF. DNA for the CDR3: TGTGCCAGCAGCCTCTTACAGGGAAACTCCTACGAGCAGTACTTC.

The chain combines TRBV9 with TRBJ2-3; 11 nucleotides match TRBD2. Germline V gene sequence: CDR1 SGDLS, CDR2 YYNGEE. This CDR3 region has 15 residues. V lost 2 bases, J lost 10 bases, and 9 bases stayed unmatched. For the CDR3, the DNA is TGTGCCAGCAGCGTTTCAACTAGCGGGAGTGATGCGCAGTATTTT. Protein product: CASSVSTSGSDAQYF.

The gene calls are TRBV6-1 and TRBJ2-7; no clear D gene. This CDR3 region has 13 residues. Germline CDR1 MNHNS, CDR2 SASEGT. V was shortened by 1 base and J by 2 bases, with 6 bases between the two germline ends. CDR3 sequence reads: CASSEDGTYEQYF. The CDR3 DNA reads TGTGCCAGCAGTGAAGATGGGACCTACGAGCAGTACTTC.

V and J are TRBV2 and TRBJ2-7; 7 nucleotides agree with TRBD2. Germline CDR1 and CDR2: SNHLY and FYNNEI. Unmatched junction bases numbered 14, after V lost 3 bases and J lost 0 bases. The CDR3 contains 18 residues. This CDR3 reads CASSDSSGYSQSSYEQYF. Here the CDR3 DNA reads TGTGCCAGCAGTGACTCTAGCGGTTACTCCCAGAGCTCCTACGAGCAGTACTTC. Variable domain in full (rest from reference TRBV2 and TRBJ2-7): EPEVTQTPSHQVTQMGQEVILRCVPISNHLYFYWYRQILGQKVEFLVSFYNNEISEKSEIFDDQFSVERPDGSNFTLKIRSTKLEDSAMYFCASSDSSGYSQSSYEQYFGPGTRLTVT.

The chain joins TRBV5-6 to TRBJ1-2, with 7 bases matching TRBD1. V dropped 5 bases and J dropped 3; count of bases not matched to a gene: 7. The germline gives CDR1 SGHDT, CDR2 YYEEEE. CDR3 size: 14 residues. CDR3 sequence: CASRPGDSDYGYTF. CDR3 DNA: TGTGCCAGCAGACCAGGGGACAGCGACTATGGCTACACCTTC.

The V call is TRBV6-1, the J call TRBJ2-7; D is ambiguous. Germline V CDR1 and CDR2: MNHNS, SASEGT. The CDR3 has 14 amino acids. The ends were cut back, 0 bases at V and 4 bases at J, with 10 bases in the middle. In DNA form, the CDR3 reads TGTGCCAGCAGTGAAGCTTACCGAGAATACGAGCAGTACTTC. The encoded protein is CASSEAYREYEQYF.

Details on this clone: At the DNA level, this CDR3 is encoded by other sequences in the same sample as well. The rearrangement links TRBV5-1 to TRBJ2-2; TRBD2 matches at 7 bases. The V and J ends lost 1 base and 1 base, in that order; junction bases with no gene match: 4. There are 16 residues in the CDR3. The germline V gene encodes CDR1 SGHRS and CDR2 YFSETQ. The CDR3, as DNA: TGCGCCAGCAGCTTGATGGCTAGCGGGAACACCGGGGAGCTGTTTTTT. Protein sequence: CASSLMASGNTGELFF.

The chain links TRBV11-1 to TRBJ2-7; 13 nucleotides align to TRBD2. Losses at the gene ends were 5 bases for V and 4 bases for J; bases not matched to a gene: 5. This CDR3 contains 15 residues. Germline assignment: CDR1 SGHAT and CDR2 FQDESV (reference sequence). CDR3 DNA: TGTGCCAGCAGCGCGTCGACTAGCGGGAGGTACGAGCAGTACTTC. This translates into CASSASTSGRYEQYF. The complete variable domain, with remaining parts taken from reference TRBV11-1 and TRBJ2-7, reads EAEVAQSPRYKITEKSQAVAFWCDPISGHATLYWYRQILGQGPELLVQFQDESVVDDSQLPKDRFSAERLKGVDSTLKIQPAELGDSAMYLCASSASTSGRYEQYFGPGTRLTVT.

The chain uses TRBV4-2 and TRBJ2-1, with 15 bases aligning to TRBD2. This CDR3 contains 18 residues. The V segment lost 1 base and the J segment 6 bases; nucleotides outside the gene matches: 7. Germline V gene lookup returns CDR1 LGHNA and CDR2 YNFKEQ. The DNA of the CDR3 is TGTGCCAGCAGCCAAGTGGGACTAGCGGGAGGAGGGATCAATGAGCAGTTCTTC. It yields the protein CASSQVGLAGGGINEQFF.

A remark on this clone: One end of the junction fails to match germline, which may point to a read error. V usage is TRBV28 and J usage is TRBJ1-2; D is possibly TRBD1 (5 bases). The CDR3 is made up of 12 amino acids. CDR1 is MDHEN and CDR2 is SYDVKM in the germline V gene. The CDR3 DNA reads as TGTGCCAGCAACCAAGGGACCTATCGCTACACCTTC. Protein sequence: CASNQGTYRYTF.

The chain has TRBV7-2 and TRBJ1-2; 8 positions agree with TRBD1. CDR1 is SGHTA and CDR2 is FQGNSA in the germline V gene. With V trimmed by 2 bases and J by 6 bases, 5 bases remained unmatched. The CDR3 has 14 amino acids. The CDR3 DNA sequence: TGTGCCAGCAGCTTACAGGGGGCGTCTGATGGCTACACCTTC. Translated: CASSLQGASDGYTF.

The chain employs TRBV5-1 and TRBJ2-1; no clear D gene. Germline CDR1 and CDR2: SGHRS and YFSETQ. The length of the CDR3 is 16 residues. The ends were cut back, 1 base at V and 2 bases at J, with 13 bases in the middle. The CDR3 DNA is TGCGCCAGCAGCTTGTTAGGGCCTACCACCTACAATGAGCAGTTCTTC. It codes for CASSLLGPTTYNEQFF.

This clone was counted only a few times. Other DNA sequences of this sample code for an identical CDR3. J is TRBJ1-5 and V is TRBV2, with no clear D. This CDR3 spans 13 amino acids. V lost 6 bases and J 4 bases, leaving 10 bases between the germline ends. CDR1 is SNHLY and CDR2 is FYNNEI in the germline V gene. The CDR3 region has the DNA TGTGCCAGCAGAGGAACGGGGAATCAGCCCCAGCATTTT. Translating gives CASRGTGNQPQHF. Together with reference TRBV2 and TRBJ1-5, the CDR3 gives the full variable domain: EPEVTQTPSHQVTQMGQEVILRCVPISNHLYFYWYRQILGQKVEFLVSFYNNEISEKSEIFDDQFSVERPDGSNFTLKIRSTKLEDSAMYFCASRGTGNQPQHFGDGTRLSIL.

V usage is TRBV11-1 and J usage is TRBJ2-1; TRBD2 aligns across 12 bases. With V trimmed by 4 bases and J by 4 bases, 8 bases remained unmatched. This CDR3 has 17 amino acids. Germline-derived CDR1 and CDR2 are SGHAT and FQDESV (reference sequence). The DNA for the CDR3 is TGTGCCAGCAGCTACTCGACTAGCGGGAGAGGGTACAATGAGCAGTTCTTC. Translating it yields CASSYSTSGRGYNEQFF.